The next 21 T cell receptor beta chains were all read from a single sample in a study of OX40 agonist ivuxolimab in advanced cancers. The data were produced by immunoSEQ multiplex PCR, yet TCRdb's version contains in-frame clones alone and is incomplete. This table has some 95,000 clones, roughly 89% appearing once. The source was CD4+ or CD8+ T cells sorted from blood, collected in a trial of the OX40 agonist ivuxolimab. Source of these receptors: an adult with an advanced solid tumor such as melanoma, head and neck, liver or kidney cancer.

The V and J genes are TRBV6-5 and TRBJ1-1; TRBD1 is a possible D gene (5 bases). In germline, CDR1 is MNHEY, CDR2 SVGAGI. Trimming left V 6 bases short and J 0 bases short, with 14 bases between. The CDR3 spans 15 residues. CDR3 coding DNA: TGTGCCAGCAGCCCGGGGACTTCCCTGAACACTGAAGCTTTCTTT. Its translation: CASSPGTSLNTEAFF.

The V call is TRBV11-2, the J call TRBJ2-7; TRBD2 aligns across 8 bases. This CDR3 has 17 amino acids. V lost 5 bases, J lost 2 bases, and 14 bases stayed unmatched. Germline V gene sequence: CDR1 SGHAT, CDR2 FQNNGV. This CDR3 is CASSPGLVGRRPYEQYF. CDR3 nucleotides: TGTGCCAGCAGCCCGGGACTAGTGGGGCGCCGTCCCTACGAGCAGTACTTC.

This chain connects TRBV6-1 to TRBJ1-1; D is undetermined. Germline CDR1 is MNHNS and CDR2 is SASEGT. CDR3 length: 14 residues. The V end was cut by 7 bases, the J end by 0 bases, with 12 bases between. In DNA, the CDR3 is TGTGCCAGCACTGGGCAGTTCATGAACACTGAAGCTTTCTTT. It translates to CASTGQFMNTEAFF.

In this sample, this clone turned up once. The chain combines TRBV21-1 with TRBJ2-7. TRBV21-1 counts as a pseudogene. The CDR3 contains 20 residues. The CDR3 DNA reads TGTGCCAGCAGCAAATGGTTGTGGGAATACCCTGGGATCGATTTTTACGAGCAGTACTTC. This translates into CASSKWLWEYPGIDFYEQYF.

This rearrangement joins TRBV5-1 to TRBJ2-7; D unresolved. The germline V gene has CDR1 SGHRS and CDR2 YFSETQ. Trimming removed 3 bases at V and 1 base at J, with 11 bases between. This CDR3 contains 14 residues. For the CDR3, the DNA is TGCGCCAGCAGCTCACGGACCGCTTCCTACGAGCAGTACTTC. Its translation: CASSSRTASYEQYF.

This clone showed up just a few times. The chain recombines TRBV7-2 with TRBJ1-6, with 7 positions matching TRBD1. Germline lookup yields CDR1 SGHTA and CDR2 FQGNSA. V was clipped by 8 bases and J by 8 bases; unmatched bases: 6. This CDR3 is 13 amino acids long. The CDR3 protein is CASRVTGDSPLHF. The CDR3 nucleotides are TGTGCCAGCCGAGTCACAGGGGATTCACCCCTCCACTTT.

This clone came up once. The CDR3 bases are TGTGCCAGCAGCGGGACTTACGGGACTGAAGCTTTCTTT. Its translation: CASSGTYGTEAFF. This rearrangement joins TRBV28 to TRBJ1-1; TRBD1 is a possible D gene (5 bases). From germline, CDR1 is MDHEN and CDR2 SYDVKM. Trimming cost V 6 bases and J 5 bases, with 13 bases left between them. The CDR3 extends over 13 amino acids.

CDR3 protein: CASSIAVWDSNQPQHF. The CDR3 coding sequence is TGTGCCAGTAGTATAGCCGTATGGGATAGCAATCAGCCCCAGCATTTT. The chain joins TRBV19 to TRBJ1-5; D remains unclear. The germline gives CDR1 LNHDA, CDR2 SQIVND (reference sequence). The CDR3 contains 16 residues. V was pared by 1 base and J by 0 bases, with 10 bases between.

The chain is built from TRBV6-1 and TRBJ1-3; D is undetermined. Trimming pared 8 bases from V and 2 bases from J, leaving 10 bases between. CDR3 length: 13 residues. Germline V lookup: CDR1 MNHNS, CDR2 SASEGT. CDR3 sequence reads: CASHWVTGNTIYF. In DNA, the CDR3 is TGTGCCAGCCACTGGGTCACTGGAAACACCATATATTTT.

As DNA, the CDR3 is TGTGCCACCCTCGGGACAGGGGAAGAGACCCAGTACTTC. Its protein is CATLGTGEETQYF. The rearrangement joins TRBV10-3 to TRBJ2-5, with 10 bases that match TRBD1. CDR3 length equals 13 residues. The J segment lost 3 bases and the V segment lost 10 bases, leaving 5 bases of the junction unmatched. CDR1 and CDR2 (germline): ENHRY, SYGVKD.

This sequence joins TRBV18 and TRBJ1-2; D remains unclear. V was shortened by 6 bases and J by 2 bases, with 10 bases between the two germline ends. The CDR3 is 13 residues long. Germline V gene sequence: CDR1 KGHSH, CDR2 LQKENI. As DNA, the CDR3 is TGTGCCAGCTCGGCCGGTACAAACTATGGCTACACCTTC. It yields the protein CASSAGTNYGYTF.

V usage is TRBV28 and J usage is TRBJ1-2; D possibly corresponds to TRBD1 (5 bases). V was pared by 7 bases and J by 7 bases, with 22 bases between. The CDR3 consists of 15 residues. Per the germline V gene, CDR1 is MDHEN and CDR2 is SYDVKM. The CDR3 spells CASIDTLTVRGGYTF. The DNA for the CDR3 is TGTGCCAGCATAGACACCCTGACGGTAAGGGGTGGCTACACCTTC.

The chain employs TRBV5-5 and TRBJ1-3; possibly TRBD1 for D (6 bases). The germline CDR1 and CDR2 sequences are SGHKS and YYEKEE (reference sequence). There are 14 residues in the CDR3. V was cut by 8 bases and J by 0 bases, with 12 bases left in between. CDR3 in amino acids: CASRQDLSGNTIYF. CDR3 sequence (DNA): TGTGCCAGTCGACAGGACCTCTCTGGAAACACCATATATTTT.

The V gene is TRBV5-6, the J gene TRBJ2-3; TRBD1 or TRBD2 may be the D gene (5 bases each). This CDR3 contains 13 residues. Trimming took off 0 bases at V and 6 bases at J, with 8 bases between the two ends. The germline gives CDR1 SGHDT, CDR2 YYEEEE. The CDR3 region has the DNA TGTGCCAGCAGCTTGGAACGGGGCGATACGCAGTATTTT. The encoded protein is CASSLERGDTQYF.

V is TRBV10-3 and J is TRBJ2-5; D call uncertain. Germline lookup yields CDR1 ENHRY and CDR2 SYGVKD. CDR3 length: 17 amino acids. V shed 0 bases and J shed 2 bases, with 16 bases lying between them. CDR3 DNA sequence: TGTGCCATCAGTGAGTCGGGGTGGGGATCAGGACAAGAGACCCAGTACTTC. Translated: CAISESGWGSGQETQYF.

The chain uses TRBV2 and TRBJ1-5; TRBD1 matches at 7 bases. The trim removed 9 bases at V and 0 bases at J, leaving 2 bases unmatched. Germline V lookup: CDR1 SNHLY, CDR2 FYNNEI. The CDR3 is 13 residues long. The CDR3 protein is CASGTVSNQPQHF. The CDR3 bases are TGTGCCAGTGGGACAGTTAGCAATCAGCCCCAGCATTTT.

The chain recombines TRBV5-5 with TRBJ2-2; D tentatively fits TRBD1 or TRBD2 (5 bases each). Germline CDR1 SGHKS, CDR2 YYEKEE (reference sequence). Deletions cut 4 bases from V and 6 bases from J, with 13 bases between. CDR3 length equals 14 residues. CDR3 loop: CASSQTWGPGELFF. The CDR3 region has the DNA TGTGCCAGCAGCCAGACCTGGGGACCCGGGGAGCTGTTTTTT.

The chain is built from TRBV2 and TRBJ2-7; possible D gene TRBD2, 5 bases. V lost 0 bases and J lost 1, with 7 bases in between. Per the germline V gene, CDR1 is SNHLY and CDR2 is FYNNEI. The CDR3 covers 14 residues. CDR3 sequence: CASSEASGSYEQYF. The DNA of the CDR3 is TGTGCCAGCAGTGAAGCCAGCGGATCCTACGAGCAGTACTTC. The full variable domain, its missing parts supplied by reference TRBV2 and TRBJ2-7, is EPEVTQTPSHQVTQMGQEVILRCVPISNHLYFYWYRQILGQKVEFLVSFYNNEISEKSEIFDDQFSVERPDGSNFTLKIRSTKLEDSAMYFCASSEASGSYEQYFGPGTRLTVT.

The chain links TRBV5-6 to TRBJ2-1; D is ambiguous. Trimming took off 4 bases at V and 5 bases at J, with 10 bases between the two ends. Germline V gene sequence: CDR1 SGHDT, CDR2 YYEEEE. This CDR3 is built from 13 residues. This CDR3 is CASSVGPNNEQFF. Written as DNA, the CDR3 is TGTGCCAGCAGCGTTGGGCCGAACAATGAGCAGTTCTTC.

The CDR3 reads CASRPGGNGGYTF. DNA of the CDR3: TGTGCCAGCAGACCCGGGGGGAACGGGGGCTACACCTTC. V usage is TRBV6-5 and J usage is TRBJ1-2, with D perhaps TRBD1 (5 bases). The CDR3 sequence is 13 residues long. V was cut by 6 bases and J by 8 bases, with 16 bases left in between. Germline V lookup: CDR1 MNHEY, CDR2 SVGAGI.

Here the CDR3 reads CASSLGRDSYEQYF. As DNA, the CDR3 is TGTGCCAGCAGCTTAGGCCGGGACAGCTACGAGCAGTACTTC. The rearrangement uses TRBV7-2 and TRBJ2-7, with 7 bases that match TRBD1. The CDR3 runs 14 residues. The J segment lost 3 bases and the V segment lost 1 base, leaving 3 bases of the junction unmatched. The germline gives CDR1 SGHTA, CDR2 FQGNSA.